The 16 T cell receptor beta chains listed next were all sequenced from one sample in a study of cytomegalovirus exposure and HLA in healthy donors (dated by TCRdb to 2017 to 2019). The library came from the immunoSEQ multiplex PCR assay. For the multiplex PCR, a mixture combining 60 forward primers for TCR Vbeta segments and 13 reverse primers for TCR Jbeta segments was used. The source is immuneACCESS, and TCRdb retained only in-frame sequences with V and J called. Part of the clones is not carried over; for the studies checked, unresolved V genes explain less than half of this, and the remainder is unexplained. This sample is represented by around 98,000 clones; around 80% of them were singletons. The ten top clones hold about 1.5% of the sample. Sequencing used PBMCs. The receptor source for this set is a man aged 35-49 years in good health and CMV-seronegative.

The V call is TRBV5-5, the J call TRBJ2-7; a weak D match, TRBD2 (5 bases). The length of the CDR3 is 14 residues. The V gene's germline CDR1 is SGHKS and CDR2 YYEKEE (reference sequence). Trimming cost V 6 bases and J 2 bases, with 15 bases left between them. For the CDR3, the DNA is TGTGCCAGCACCCAGGAGGTCAACCCCTACGAGCAGTACTTC. It is translated as CASTQEVNPYEQYF.

The rearrangement joins TRBV19 to TRBJ1-2; a weak D match, TRBD1 (5 bases). This CDR3 region has 15 residues. Germline values: CDR1 LNHDA, CDR2 SQIVND (reference sequence). Deletions cut 7 bases from V and 4 bases from J, with 19 bases between. CDR3 region: CASTSDRRLFYGYTF. DNA for the CDR3: TGTGCCAGTACCTCAGACAGACGCCTGTTCTATGGCTACACCTTC.

The CDR3 is CASSLGGVYGYTF. The CDR3, as DNA: TGTGCCAGCAGCTTAGGGGGGGTCTATGGCTACACCTTC. This chain links TRBV7-2 with TRBJ1-2; D may be TRBD1 (5 bases). This CDR3 is 13 amino acids long. Germline lookup yields CDR1 SGHTA and CDR2 FQGNSA. V lost 1 base, J lost 4 bases, and 7 bases lay in between.

As regards this clone: One end of the junction fails to match germline, which may point to a read error. This same CDR3 is encoded by further DNA sequences in the sample. The V call is TRBV18, the J call TRBJ1-6; the match to TRBD1 covers 8 bases. Germline CDR1 and CDR2: KGHSH and LQKENI. The CDR3 length is 15 residues. The chain's CDR3 is CASSPGTGVNSPLHF. The CDR3 nucleotides are TGTGCCAGCTCACCCGGGACAGGAGTTAATTCACCTCTCCACTTT.

V is TRBV28 and J is TRBJ2-7; 9 bases align to TRBD2. The CDR3 extends over 14 amino acids. Trimming cost V 4 bases and J 4 bases; bases outside gene matches: 5. Looked up from germline, CDR1 is MDHEN and CDR2 is SYDVKM. Here the CDR3 reads CASSSRGGVYEQYF. The CDR3, as DNA: TGTGCCAGCAGTTCTCGCGGGGGGGTTTACGAGCAGTACTTC.

The V gene is TRBV15, the J gene TRBJ1-4; TRBD1 is a possible D gene (5 bases). Germline CDR1 is LNHNV and CDR2 is YYDKDF (reference sequence). This CDR3 is 15 amino acids long. Trimming removed 5 bases from V and 5 bases from J, with 15 bases in between. The CDR3 region is CATSLSRALNEKLFF. CDR3 DNA: TGTGCCACCAGCCTTTCCAGGGCCTTAAATGAAAAACTGTTTTTT.

The J gene is TRBJ1-1, the V gene TRBV7-2, with 10 bases that match TRBD1. This CDR3 spans 15 amino acids. Trimming at V came to 4 bases and at J to 6 bases, leaving 8 bases not matched to a gene. Germline CDR1 and CDR2: SGHTA and FQGNSA. CDR3 sequence (DNA): TGTGCCAGCAGCTCGACAGGGGGCTCGGTCTCTGAAGCTTTCTTT. It specifies CASSSTGGSVSEAFF.

The chain employs TRBV7-2 and TRBJ1-3, with TRBD1 matching 8 bases. Germline V gene lookup returns CDR1 SGHTA and CDR2 FQGNSA. CDR3 size: 15 residues. J was trimmed by 0 bases and V by 4 bases; bases with no gene match: 2. CDR3 DNA sequence: TGTGCCAGCAGCTCGGACAGGGTCTCTGGAAACACCATATATTTT. It codes for CASSSDRVSGNTIYF.

There are a few counts of this clone. CDR3 sequence (DNA): TGTGCCTGGAGTGTGGGGACATCAGGATGGTATGGGACTGAAGCTTTCTTT. Encoded protein: CAWSVGTSGWYGTEAFF. V and J are TRBV30 and TRBJ1-1; D perhaps matches TRBD1 (6 bases). The CDR3 has 17 amino acids. V lost 0 bases to trimming and J lost 5 bases, with 22 bases between them. The germline gives CDR1 GTSNPN, CDR2 SVGIG (reference sequence).

The gene calls are TRBV2 and TRBJ1-3, with D possibly matching TRBD1 (6 bases). The CDR3 runs to 15 residues. Trimming stripped 5 bases from V and 0 bases from J, with 11 bases between. Germline V gene lookup returns CDR1 SNHLY and CDR2 FYNNEI. The DNA for the CDR3 is TGTGCCAGCAGTACCACCAGGGGCTCTGGAAACACCATATATTTT. Translated: CASSTTRGSGNTIYF.

The rearrangement joins TRBV27 to TRBJ2-3; TRBD1 might be the D (6 bases). The CDR3 contains 12 residues. Trimming took off 7 bases at V and 6 bases at J, with 11 bases between the two ends. Germline lookup yields CDR1 MNHEY and CDR2 SMNVEV (reference sequence). CDR3 in amino acids: CASKQGPDTQYF. The CDR3 DNA reads TGTGCCAGCAAACAGGGACCCGATACGCAGTATTTT.

This chain links TRBV5-8 with TRBJ1-2; perhaps TRBD1 as D (5 bases). The CDR3 is made up of 13 amino acids. In germline, CDR1 is SGHTS, CDR2 YDEGEE. The V gene lost 2 bases and the J gene lost 4 bases, with 9 bases spanning the gap. The DNA of the CDR3 is TGTGCCAGCAGCTTCGGGGGAATCTATGGCTACACCTTC. It specifies CASSFGGIYGYTF.

The chain carries TRBV7-8 and TRBJ2-1; possible D gene TRBD1, 5 bases. The CDR3 contains 14 residues. The germline CDR1 and CDR2 sequences are SGHVS and FQNEAQ. V was shortened by 5 bases and J by 7 bases, with 15 bases between the two germline ends. The CDR3 DNA follows: TGTGCCAGCAGCGCGGACACGGGTTGGAATGAGCAGTTCTTC. This translates into CASSADTGWNEQFF.

This chain uses TRBV5-4 with TRBJ2-1; TRBD2 is a possible D gene (6 bases). The CDR3 consists of 16 residues. Germline V lookup: CDR1 SGHNT, CDR2 YYREEE (reference sequence). The V end lost 0 bases, the J end lost 10 bases, and 20 bases lay between the germline ends. The CDR3 spells CASSLGGRGPGGEQFF. Written as DNA, the CDR3 is TGTGCCAGCAGCTTGGGGGGGAGAGGGCCTGGGGGGGAGCAGTTCTTC.

This chain links TRBV7-4 with TRBJ2-1; possibly TRBD2 for D (7 bases). Trimming pared 8 bases from V and 4 bases from J, leaving 21 bases between. Germline V gene sequence: CDR1 SGHVT, CDR2 SQSDAQ. This CDR3 is built from 16 residues. The chain's CDR3 is CASGGAGVPEYNEQFF. CDR3 nucleotide sequence: TGTGCCAGCGGGGGGGCGGGGGTGCCAGAGTACAATGAGCAGTTCTTC.

The chain is built from TRBV28 and TRBJ2-1; D perhaps matches TRBD2 (6 bases). CDR3 size: 12 residues. Germline CDR1 and CDR2: MDHEN and SYDVKM. Deletions cut 4 bases from V and 10 bases from J, with 11 bases between. In nucleotides, the CDR3 is TGTGCCAGCAGTTCACCCCGGGAGGAGCAGTTCTTC. Its protein is CASSSPREEQFF.